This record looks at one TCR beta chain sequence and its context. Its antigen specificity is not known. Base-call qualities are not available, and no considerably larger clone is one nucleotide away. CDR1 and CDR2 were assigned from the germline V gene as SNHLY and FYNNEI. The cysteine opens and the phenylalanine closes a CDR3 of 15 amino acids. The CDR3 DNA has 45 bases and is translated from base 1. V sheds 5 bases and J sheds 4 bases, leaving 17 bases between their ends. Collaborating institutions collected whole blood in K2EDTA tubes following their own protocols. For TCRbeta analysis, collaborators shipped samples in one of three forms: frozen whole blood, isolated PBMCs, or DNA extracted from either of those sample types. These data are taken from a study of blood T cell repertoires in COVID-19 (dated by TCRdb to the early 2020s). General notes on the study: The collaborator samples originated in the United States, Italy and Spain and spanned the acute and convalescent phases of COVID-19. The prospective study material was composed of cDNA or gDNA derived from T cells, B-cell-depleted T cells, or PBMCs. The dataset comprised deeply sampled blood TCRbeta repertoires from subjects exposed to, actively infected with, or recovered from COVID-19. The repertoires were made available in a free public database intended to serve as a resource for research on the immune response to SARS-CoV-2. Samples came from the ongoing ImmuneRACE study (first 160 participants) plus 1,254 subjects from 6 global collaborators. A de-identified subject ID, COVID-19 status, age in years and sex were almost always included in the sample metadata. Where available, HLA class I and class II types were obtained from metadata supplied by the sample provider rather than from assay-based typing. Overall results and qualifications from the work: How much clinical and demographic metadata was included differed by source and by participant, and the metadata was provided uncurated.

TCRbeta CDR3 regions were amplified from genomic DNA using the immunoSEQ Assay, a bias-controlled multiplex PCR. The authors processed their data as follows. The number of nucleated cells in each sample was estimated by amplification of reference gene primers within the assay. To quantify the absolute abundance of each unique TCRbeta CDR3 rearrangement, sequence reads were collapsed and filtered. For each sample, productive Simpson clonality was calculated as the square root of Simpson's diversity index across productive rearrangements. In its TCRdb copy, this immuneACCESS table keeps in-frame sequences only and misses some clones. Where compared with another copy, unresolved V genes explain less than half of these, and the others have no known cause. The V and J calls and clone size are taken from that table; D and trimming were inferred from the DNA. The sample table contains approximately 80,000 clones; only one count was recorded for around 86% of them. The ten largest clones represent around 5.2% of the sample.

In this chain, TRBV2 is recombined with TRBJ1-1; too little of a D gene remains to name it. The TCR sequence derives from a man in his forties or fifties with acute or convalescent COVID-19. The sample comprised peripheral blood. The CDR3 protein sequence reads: CASSPLSMRSTEAFF. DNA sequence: TGTGCCAGCAGTCCCCTTAGCATGAGGAGCACTGAAGCTTTCTTT.